This TCR beta chain was sequenced during a study of T cells after yellow fever vaccination. Study background: SMART-Seq v4 Ultra Low Input prepared libraries from low-cell fractions. Regarding the study as a whole: CD4 and CD8 compartments shared a small share of clonotypes, likely from convergent recombination.

TCRdb fed the 5' RACE reads into MiXCR, producing one record per CDR3 protein. The table shows nearly 550,000 distinct CDR3 sequences, with roughly a fifth occurring only once. This clonotype was recorded at least ten times. Its antigen is not identified. The sequence was collected from a man aged 30 to 45 who received the YFV17D yellow fever vaccine. Material: PBMCs, obtained 15 days after the yellow fever booster vaccination.

The CDR3 DNA reads TGTGCCAGCAGGCAATCAGGGACGCAAGCTTTCTTT. This sequence encodes CASRQSGTQAFF. The V gene is TRBV7-2, the J gene TRBJ1-1; a weak D match, TRBD1 (5 bases). Trimming took off 6 bases at V and 9 bases at J, with 14 bases between the two ends. Germline CDR1 reads SGHTA; CDR2 reads FQGNSA. The CDR3 runs 12 residues. Together with reference TRBV7-2 and TRBJ1-1, the CDR3 gives the full variable domain: GAGVSQSPSNKVTEKGKDVELRCDPISGHTALYWYRQSLGQGLEFLIYFQGNSAPDKSGLPSDRFSAERTGGSVSTLTIQRTQQEDSAVYLCASRQSGTQAFFGQGTRLTVV.